This TCR beta chain stems from a study of T cell responses to AZD1222 COVID-19 vaccine. About the study: Second-dose timings of about 4 or about 12 weeks were pooled. Study-level points and caveats: The study identified only a handful of AZD1222 recipients as seropositive at baseline. Reportedly, nearly half the spike-specific TCRs target unmutated variant regions. There were mostly white British donors and more females than males, and clonal diversity was possibly underestimated.

Only in-frame clones appear in the TCRdb table, and some are missing; sequencing was by immunoSEQ multiplex PCR. The sample carries nearly 90,000 clones, approximately 86% recorded once. The V gene lost 6 bases and the J gene lost 8 bases, with 13 bases spanning the gap. This CDR3 contains 13 residues. As to this clone: The antigen is not known.

The source was peripheral blood, collected on day 0 of AZD1222 vaccination. The clonotype was recovered from an adult in good health. This sequence joins TRBV12-3 or TRBV12-4 and TRBJ1-4, with a weak D call TRBD1 (5 bases). The CDR3 DNA follows: TGTGCCAGCAGCCTAGGGGCGGGAGAAAAACTGTTTTTT. Its translation is CASSLGAGEKLFF.